The clone carrying this T cell receptor beta chain occurred a few times. Here immunoSEQ multiplex PCR was the method, and the copy in TCRdb shows in-frame clones only, minus some. The table shows over 2 million clones, with roughly 90% occurring only once. The CDR3 is 14 residues long. Trimming cost V 5 bases and J 3 bases, with 12 bases left between them. CDR1 SGHTA and CDR2 FQGTGA come from the germline V gene. This sample stems from a study of shared clonotypes between healthy human individuals. Sample: naive CD4+ T cells from PBMCs. The sample's subset: CD45RA+ positively selected. The sequence derives from a man aged 18 to 30 in good health. Some clones in this sample may be carry-over from other donors' samples. The chain links TRBV7-3 to TRBJ2-3; D is possibly TRBD1 (6 bases). CDR3: CASSRSRGTDTQYF. In DNA, the CDR3 is TGTGCCAGCAGCCGTAGCAGGGGAACAGATACGCAGTATTTT.